In its sample, the clone carrying this TCR beta chain was seen a few times. Its antigen is unknown. Without exception, sorted populations had purity beyond 95%. The data were taken from a study of beta chain features in type 1 diabetes. The overall study: Investigators examined 107,917,701 sorted cells across all samples.

V lost 4 bases, J lost 5 bases, and 12 bases lay in between. The CDR3 consists of 14 residues. Germline loops: CDR1 SGHTA, CDR2 FQGNSA. The entirety of the isolated RNA underwent reverse transcription, so expressed TCRB transcripts were sequenced. Repertoires were generated with immunoSEQ multiplex PCR, while TCRdb's copy carries only in-frame clones and drops some. The table includes over 150,000 clones, 6.5% to 8.5% detected once. Study-level findings and limits: Shortening that was moderate but significant affected the TCRB CDR3s of Type 1 diabetes patients in all four CD4+ subsets. For TCRB rearrangement, an influence of HLA type remained unresolved here. Compared to healthy donors, patients appeared to have naive, central memory and Treg TCRB repertoires that were more alike.

The sequencing input was central memory CD4+ T cells from blood. This TCR was recovered from a woman aged 18-35 years with type 1 diabetes. This chain links TRBV7-2 with TRBJ1-5; unclear D gene. The CDR3 sequence is CASSSALRDQPQHF. DNA for the CDR3: TGTGCCAGCAGCTCAGCACTTCGCGATCAGCCCCAGCATTTT.